This T cell receptor (beta chain) was retrieved from a study of human T cells and chemical hapten exposure. Across the study: Chiefly women, the patients showed alopecia areata, totalis or universalis. Slight differences in pooled library volume were the main source of varying TCR yields across samples. Findings and limits, study-wide: Expanded TCRs grouped into significantly more large CDR3 similarity clusters than controls produced.

The germline V and J ends were trimmed by 4 bases and 12 bases, with 12 bases remaining between them. This CDR3 contains 12 residues. CDR1 KGHDR and CDR2 SFDVKD come from the germline V gene. The time point: patch test 3, about 24 weeks after DPC sensitization. Treatment given: therapeutic diphenylcyclopropenone sensitization with weekly scalp DPC. TCRdb re-derived calls from the RACE reads in MiXCR, one entry per CDR3 protein. The data contain 100,000 or so distinct CDR3 sequences, about 34% of them singletons. This clonotype was observed a handful of times. Its target is unknown. This material consisted of whole blood, taken in connection with sensitization to the hapten diphenylcyclopropenone (DPC). The source of this sequence is a man aged 40-55 years with alopecia areata. Some clones in this sample may be carry-over from other donors' samples. The genes are TRBV24-1 and TRBJ2-1, with no clear D. CDR3 protein: CATSEDPWVQFF. For the CDR3, the DNA is TGTGCCACCAGTGAAGACCCATGGGTGCAGTTCTTC.